The clone carrying this T cell receptor beta chain occurred many times. CDR1 is DFQATT, CDR2 SNEGSKA, per germline (reference sequence). The CDR3 sequence is 12 residues long. V lost 2 bases and J 4 bases, leaving 7 bases between the germline ends. Time point defined: healthy volunteer bleed at 6 weeks. The study extracted total RNA from unfractionated whole blood. The data stem from a study of human T cells and chemical hapten exposure. MiXCR, applied by TCRdb to the RACE reads, yields one record per CDR3 protein. Among more than 75,000 distinct CDR3 sequences, about 9% were seen once, and the ten largest hold 1.5%.

The TCR was taken from a male donor in good health. Some clones in this sample may be carry-over from other donors' samples. Sequencing was performed on whole blood. This chain connects TRBV20-1 to TRBJ2-3; a possible D gene is TRBD2 (5 bases). The CDR3 bases are TGCAGTGCTAGACTAGCTGCAGATACGCAGTATTTT. Protein sequence: CSARLAADTQYF.